This T cell receptor beta chain was found in a study of blood T cells in healthy people across ages. Points on this clonotype: Germline and junction disagree at one end, which may indicate a read error.

A second PCR, run for about 6 to 12 cycles, used a sample-barcoded 5' primer plus a J-beta primer mix. TCRdb reanalysed the 5' RACE reads using MiXCR and keeps one entry per CDR3 protein. This table has roughly 1 million distinct CDR3 sequences, 25% appearing once. In addition, the sample was reused for a study of T cells of mothers and their children. As reported in that work: Study donors consisted of a few healthy Caucasian mothers and their six children.

Material: blood. The receptor was isolated from a girl aged 2 to 10 in good health.

This CDR3 reads CASSQDRPLEYDYTF. The CDR3 DNA reads as TGCGCCAGCAGCCAAGATAGGCCCCTGGAATATGACTACACCTTC. V and J are TRBV4-3 and TRBJ1-2, with D hard to call. The CDR3 covers 15 residues. The germline gives CDR1 LGHNA, CDR2 YSLEER.